The present TCR beta chain was sequenced within a study of cytomegalovirus exposure and HLA in healthy donors. The CDR3 runs 19 residues. The ends lost 3 bases at V and 3 bases at J; junction bases unmatched: 14. Germline V gene sequence: CDR1 MNHEY, CDR2 SMNVEV (reference sequence). 13 Jbeta primers and 60 Vbeta primers were used for the PCR. Sequenced by immunoSEQ multiplex PCR; TCRdb stores in-frame clones only, minus some. The data show 90,000 to 120,000 clones, with 75% to 85% seen just once and roughly 1.2% held by the top ten. The receptor comes from a woman between 18 and 29 years old in good health and CMV-seronegative. Material for sequencing was PBMCs. The genes are TRBV27 and TRBJ1-4; 9 nucleotides match TRBD1. In DNA form, the CDR3 reads TGTGCCAGCAGTTTGAGATATTGGGGGACAGGGAGGTCTAATGAAAAACTGTTTTTT. Residues: CASSLRYWGTGRSNEKLFF.